The text below deals with one TCR beta chain. This clonotype was observed at least ten times. The target of this receptor is not known. Base qualities are not provided; no much larger clone lies one nucleotide away. Starting from 400 ng RNA, TCR libraries were constructed with the Immunoverse kit using molecular barcoded adaptors that cover the alpha/delta and beta/gamma chains. TCR library preparation used the same RNA that was used for transcriptome sequencing. An Illumina HiSeq 4000 with 2 x 150 cycles was used to sequence the TCR libraries. In the authors' own workflow: With MiXCR, TCR reads were aligned to human V, D, J and C references and assembled into CDR3 clonotypes, with quality filtering and error correction included. The tcR package in R was used for analysis of clonotype counts and gene usage diversity. Raw mapping reads were checked after the RNA-seq reads had been mapped by STAR aligner version 2.5.3a onto the human GRCh37 genome. To test the effect of sequencing depth on detected clonotypes, IR-seq fastq files were randomly downsampled using Seqtk 1.3. TCRdb reprocessed the public reads (quality trimming at Q25 with fastp, clone calling with MiXCR) and kept in-frame beta chains. Each CDR3 protein gets just one entry, which takes the most common genes and DNA from the rows behind it. What appears here as the V and J calls and clone size reflects TCRdb's work, not the paper's. The sample table lists 37,000 or so distinct CDR3 sequences, roughly an eighth of them with a count of one. The biggest ten clones account for more than 35% of the sample.

Bone marrow was sampled from every patient at the time of active disease. Ficoll-Hypaque density gradient centrifugation was used to isolate bone marrow mononuclear cells. CD138-negative cells were obtained by negative selection after labeling with CD138 magnetic microbeads on a MACS separator, removing myeloma plasma cells. Purity of the isolated cells was checked by flow cytometry on an Attune NxT using CD138 antibodies. Total RNA was extracted using TRIzol reagent and was quantified on a NanoDrop spectrophotometer. Paired RNA-seq and IR-seq were performed on each patient's CD138-negative bone marrow sample. Including cysteine and phenylalanine, the CDR3 has 15 amino acids. Only the CDR3 region is kept as DNA, spanning 45 bases read in frame from base 1. Germline trimming: 1 base from V, 6 bases from J; junction bases outside gene matches: 6. CDR1 SGHAT and CDR2 FQNNGV were looked up in the germline V gene.

The data were obtained in a study of read filtering for tumor transcriptome and immune sequencing (dated by TCRdb to 2020 to 2022). Regarding the complete study: The cohort consisted of some 17 male and roughly 13 female patients, with a mean age of 65.9 years and an age range of roughly 40 to 85. After DNase treatment, whole-transcriptome libraries were prepared with the TruSeq RNA Access Library Prep Kit. The study compared TCR repertoires from targeted immune repertoire sequencing and bulk whole-transcriptome sequencing run on the same bone marrow samples. Per sample, about 3.5 to 11 million TCR-region mapped reads were obtained with IR-seq, compared with only roughly 85 to 1273 with RNA-seq. By revised international staging, eight or nine patients were R-ISS I, fewer than 20 were R-ISS II and 6 or 7 were R-ISS III. One main goal was a read-filtering strategy for immune repertoire data, in particular deciding whether clonotypes backed by only one read should be removed. Study-wide conclusions, independent of this receptor: Single-read clonotypes made up roughly 80% of clonotypes but roughly 3.2% of total reads in IR-seq, and just under 75% of clonotypes and approximately 48% of reads in RNA-seq. The sorted CD138-negative fraction was not purified T cells but a mixed bone marrow immune population. Compared with RNA-seq, IR-seq captured clonotypes at much higher depth and more reliably, and a smaller IR-seq throughput was enough to identify most shared clonotypes. The correlation between IR-seq and RNA-seq shared clonotype proportions was increased by removal of single-read clonotypes.

Sequenced: a population of CD138-negative cells sorted from bone marrow. The cell subset or site label here, explained by the study, means: bone marrow mononuclear cells depleted of CD138+ plasma/myeloma cells by negative magnetic selection. The chain is made from TRBV11-2 and TRBJ2-4, with 7 bases matching TRBD1. This receptor was obtained from a donor aged 40 or older with multiple myeloma. The DNA is as follows: TGTGCCAGCAGCTTAGGGGGAGCAGGGGGAAACATTCAGTACTTC. This encodes CASSLGGAGGNIQYF.